Below are 3 T cell receptor beta chains sequenced from a single sample in a study of T cells in Graves' hyperthyroidism and ophthalmopathy. TCR beta CDR3 sequences were amplified from RNA transcripts. The TCR CDR3 was amplified in a first-round RT-PCR using the HTBI primer set. TCRdb used MiXCR to reprocess the multiplex PCR reads, holding one entry per CDR3 protein. Among hundreds of thousands of distinct CDR3 sequences listed, over 10% were seen once. The sequenced sample was blood. These receptor sequences come from a woman younger than 35 with Graves' hyperthyroidism.

This clonotype has ten or more counts. The rearrangement joins TRBV12-3 or TRBV12-4 to TRBJ2-1, with D hard to call. V was shortened by 1 base and J by 5 bases, with 6 bases between the two germline ends. The CDR3 is 13 amino acids. The CDR3 spells CASSLGRDNEQFF. As DNA, the CDR3 is TGTGCCAGCAGTTTAGGGAGAGACAATGAGCAGTTCTTC.

This clonotype was counted many times. This chain links TRBV6-4 with TRBJ2-7; 10 nucleotides line up with TRBD2. Trimming removed 0 bases from V and 2 bases from J; junction bases left unmatched: 7. The germline V gene encodes CDR1 MRHNA and CDR2 SNTAGT. The CDR3 has 17 amino acids. The CDR3 DNA reads as TGTGCCAGCAGTGACTCGGATGGGCTAGCGGGAGCCTACGAGCAGTACTTC. Its translation: CASSDSDGLAGAYEQYF.

This clonotype was recorded a few times. The chain couples TRBV6-1 to TRBJ2-6; 8 bases fit TRBD2. The germline CDR1 and CDR2 sequences are MNHNS and SASEGT. The ends lost 3 bases at V and 2 bases at J; junction bases unmatched: 12. The CDR3 length is 19 residues. The CDR3 is CASSDSGTGGPPGANVLTF. The DNA of the CDR3 is TGTGCCAGCAGTGATTCCGGGACGGGAGGGCCCCCTGGGGCCAACGTCCTGACTTTC.